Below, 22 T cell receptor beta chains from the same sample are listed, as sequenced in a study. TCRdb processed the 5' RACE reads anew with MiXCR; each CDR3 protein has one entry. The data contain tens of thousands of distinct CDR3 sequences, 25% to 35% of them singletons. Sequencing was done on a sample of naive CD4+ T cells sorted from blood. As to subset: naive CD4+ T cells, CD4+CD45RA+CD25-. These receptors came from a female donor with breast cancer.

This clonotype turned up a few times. CDR3 amino acids: CASSEERITDTQYF. CDR3 sequence (DNA): TGTGCCAGCAGTGAAGAACGGATCACAGATACGCAGTATTTT. The chain is built from TRBV6-1 and TRBJ2-3; unclear D gene. CDR1 is MNHNS, CDR2 SASEGT, per germline. Trimming took off 1 base at V and 2 bases at J, with 7 bases between the two ends. This CDR3 is 14 amino acids long.

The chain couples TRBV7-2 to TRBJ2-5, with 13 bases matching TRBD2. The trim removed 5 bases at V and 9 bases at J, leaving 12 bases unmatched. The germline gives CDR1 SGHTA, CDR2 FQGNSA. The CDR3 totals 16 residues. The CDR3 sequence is CASSPAGTSGVEAQYF. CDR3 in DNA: TGTGCCAGCAGCCCAGCTGGGACTAGCGGGGTTGAGGCCCAGTACTTC.

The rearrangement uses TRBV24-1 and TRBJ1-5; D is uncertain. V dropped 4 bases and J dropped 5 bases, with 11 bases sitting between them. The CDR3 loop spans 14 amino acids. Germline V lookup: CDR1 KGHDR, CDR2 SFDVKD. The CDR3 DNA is TGTGCCACCAGTGAGGGCGGCGGTTATCAGCCCCAGCATTTT. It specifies CATSEGGGYQPQHF.

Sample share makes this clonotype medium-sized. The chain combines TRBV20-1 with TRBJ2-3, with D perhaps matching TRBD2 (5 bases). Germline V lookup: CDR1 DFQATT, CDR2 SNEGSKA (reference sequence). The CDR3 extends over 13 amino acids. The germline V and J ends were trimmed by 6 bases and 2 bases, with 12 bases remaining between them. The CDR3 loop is CSAPRVYTDTQYF. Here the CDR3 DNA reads TGCAGTGCCCCGAGGGTGTACACAGATACGCAGTATTTT.

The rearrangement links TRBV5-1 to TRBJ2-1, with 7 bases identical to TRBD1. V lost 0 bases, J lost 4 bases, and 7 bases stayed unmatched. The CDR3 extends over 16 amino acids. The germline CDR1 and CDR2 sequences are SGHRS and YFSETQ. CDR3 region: CASSLEPGGRYNEQFF. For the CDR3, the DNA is TGCGCCAGCAGCTTGGAACCAGGGGGTCGATACAATGAGCAGTTCTTC.

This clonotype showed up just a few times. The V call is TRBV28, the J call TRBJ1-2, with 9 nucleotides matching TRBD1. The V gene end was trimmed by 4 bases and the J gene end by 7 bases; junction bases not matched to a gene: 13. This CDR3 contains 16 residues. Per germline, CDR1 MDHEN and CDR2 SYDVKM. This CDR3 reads CASSSSSPGQGSGYTF. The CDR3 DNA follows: TGTGCCAGCAGTTCCTCATCTCCGGGACAGGGCTCTGGCTACACCTTC.

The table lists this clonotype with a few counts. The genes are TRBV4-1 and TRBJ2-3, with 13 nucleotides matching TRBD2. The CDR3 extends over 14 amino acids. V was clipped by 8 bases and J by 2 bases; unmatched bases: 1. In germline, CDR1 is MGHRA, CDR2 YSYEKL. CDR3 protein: CASGLAGDTDTQYF. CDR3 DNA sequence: TGCGCCAGCGGACTAGCGGGAGACACAGATACGCAGTATTTT.

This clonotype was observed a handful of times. CDR3 region: CASSQITPAEGGTDTQYF. CDR3 DNA sequence: TGCGCCAGCAGCCAAATAACCCCGGCGGAGGGGGGAACAGATACGCAGTATTTT. The chain has TRBV4-1 and TRBJ2-3; D assignment may be TRBD1 or TRBD2 (6 bases each). The CDR3 is 18 amino acids. Germline-derived CDR1 and CDR2 are MGHRA and YSYEKL. Deletions cut 2 bases from V and 3 bases from J, with 21 bases between.

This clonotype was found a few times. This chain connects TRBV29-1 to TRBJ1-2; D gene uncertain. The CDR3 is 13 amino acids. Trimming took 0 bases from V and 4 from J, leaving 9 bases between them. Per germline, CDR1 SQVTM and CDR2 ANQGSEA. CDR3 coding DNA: TGCAGCGTTGAAGACACCTATGTCTATGGCTACACCTTC. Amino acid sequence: CSVEDTYVYGYTF.

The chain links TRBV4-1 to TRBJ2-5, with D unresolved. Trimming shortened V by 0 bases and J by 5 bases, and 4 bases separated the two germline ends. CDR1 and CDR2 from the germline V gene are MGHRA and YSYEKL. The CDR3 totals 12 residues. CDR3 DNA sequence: TGCGCCAGCAGCCAAGATCGGGAGACCCAGTACTTC. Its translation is CASSQDRETQYF.

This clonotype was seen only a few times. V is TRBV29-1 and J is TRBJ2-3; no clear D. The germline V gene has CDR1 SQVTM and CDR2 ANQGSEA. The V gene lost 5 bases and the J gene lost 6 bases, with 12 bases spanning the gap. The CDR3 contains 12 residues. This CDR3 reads CSVSDKMDTQYF. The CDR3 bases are TGCAGCGTTAGTGACAAGATGGATACGCAGTATTTT.

As DNA, the CDR3 is TGTGCCACCAGTGACCCGGGGACTGAAGCTTTCTTT. Its protein is CATSDPGTEAFF. The rearrangement uses TRBV24-1 and TRBJ1-1, with D unclear. Germline V gives CDR1 KGHDR, CDR2 SFDVKD. V was pared by 4 bases and J by 5 bases, with 7 bases between. This CDR3 comprises 12 residues.

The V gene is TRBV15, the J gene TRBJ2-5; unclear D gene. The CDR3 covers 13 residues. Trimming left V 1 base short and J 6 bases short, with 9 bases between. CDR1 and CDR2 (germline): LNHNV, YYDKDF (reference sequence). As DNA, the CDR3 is TGTGCCACCAGCAGAGCCGAGTTACAGACCCAGTACTTC. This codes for CATSRAELQTQYF.

CDR3 amino acids: CASSLAGIGDEQFF. Here the CDR3 DNA reads TGTGCCAGCAGCTTAGCGGGGATAGGGGATGAGCAGTTCTTC. This chain links TRBV7-9 with TRBJ2-1; TRBD1 might be the D (5 bases). The V end was cut by 0 bases, the J end by 8 bases, with 11 bases between. This CDR3 has 14 residues. The germline V gene has CDR1 SEHNR and CDR2 FQNEAQ (reference sequence).

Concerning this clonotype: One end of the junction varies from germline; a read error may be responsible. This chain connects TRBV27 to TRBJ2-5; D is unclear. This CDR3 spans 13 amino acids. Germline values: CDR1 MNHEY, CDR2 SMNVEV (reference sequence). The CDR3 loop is CASSLVFRETKYF. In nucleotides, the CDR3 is TGTGCCAGCAGCTTGGTTTTCAGAGAGACCAAGTACTTC.

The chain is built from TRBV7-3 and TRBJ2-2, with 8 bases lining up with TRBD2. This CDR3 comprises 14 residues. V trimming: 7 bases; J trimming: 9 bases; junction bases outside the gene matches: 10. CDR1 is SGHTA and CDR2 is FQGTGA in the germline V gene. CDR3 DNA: TGTGCCAGCATCATCGGGACTAGTACGCGGGAGCTGTTTTTT. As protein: CASIIGTSTRELFF.

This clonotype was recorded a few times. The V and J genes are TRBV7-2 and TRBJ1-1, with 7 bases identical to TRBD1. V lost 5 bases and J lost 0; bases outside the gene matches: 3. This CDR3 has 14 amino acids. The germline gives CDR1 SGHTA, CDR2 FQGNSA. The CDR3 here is CASSPGTVNTEAFF. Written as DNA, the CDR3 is TGTGCCAGCAGCCCTGGGACAGTGAACACTGAAGCTTTCTTT.

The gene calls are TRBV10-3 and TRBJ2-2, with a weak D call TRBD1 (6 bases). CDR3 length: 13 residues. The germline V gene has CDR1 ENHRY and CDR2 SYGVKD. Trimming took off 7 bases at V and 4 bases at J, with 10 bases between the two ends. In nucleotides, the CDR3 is TGTGCCATCAAAGGACAGATCACCGGGGAGCTGTTTTTT. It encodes CAIKGQITGELFF.

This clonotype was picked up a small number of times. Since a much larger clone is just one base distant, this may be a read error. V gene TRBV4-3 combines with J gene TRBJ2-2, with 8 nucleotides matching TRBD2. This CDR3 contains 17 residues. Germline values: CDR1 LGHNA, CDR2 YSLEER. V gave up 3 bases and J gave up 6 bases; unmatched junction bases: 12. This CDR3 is CASSQGAGTRVAGELFF. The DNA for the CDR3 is TGCGCCAGCAGCCAGGGAGCAGGGACTAGGGTCGCCGGGGAGCTGTTTTTT.

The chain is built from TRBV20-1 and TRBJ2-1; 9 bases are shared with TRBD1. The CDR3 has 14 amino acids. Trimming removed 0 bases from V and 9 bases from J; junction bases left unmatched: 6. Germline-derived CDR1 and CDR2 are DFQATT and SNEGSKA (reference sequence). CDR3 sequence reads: CSARDRRTGVEQFF. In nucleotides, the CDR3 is TGCAGTGCTAGAGATCGTAGGACAGGGGTTGAGCAGTTCTTC.

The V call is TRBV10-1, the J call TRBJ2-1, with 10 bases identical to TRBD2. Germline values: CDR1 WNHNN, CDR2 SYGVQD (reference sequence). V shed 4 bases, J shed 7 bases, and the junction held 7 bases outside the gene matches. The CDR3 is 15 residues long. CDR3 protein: CASSAQRGGGNEQFF. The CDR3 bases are TGCGCCAGCAGTGCTCAGCGGGGGGGCGGGAATGAGCAGTTCTTC.

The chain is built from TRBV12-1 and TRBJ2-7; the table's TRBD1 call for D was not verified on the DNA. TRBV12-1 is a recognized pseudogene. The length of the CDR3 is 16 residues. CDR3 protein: CASSFPPDSSLYEQYF. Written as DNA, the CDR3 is TGTGCCAGCAGCTTTCCCCCTGACTCGTCTCTCTACGAGCAGTACTTC.